This record looks at one T cell receptor (beta chain) sequence and its context. Its specificity is not known. Other nucleotide sequences from this sample produce the same CDR3. This CDR3 has 14 amino acids. From germline, CDR1 is KGHSH and CDR2 LQKENI. Trimming removed 3 bases from V and 4 bases from J, with 10 bases in between. This entry belongs to a study of shared clonotypes between healthy human individuals. Whole-study context: The cohort had a couple of women and a few men, ages 18 to 49. Each donor's CD4 naive and CD4 memory cells filled three plates apiece, CD8 naive two, and CD8 memory one.

A CD45RA-negative memory subset and a CD45RA+ naive subset were separated from the CD4+ cells. The study's findings and limits: Among donors, the sharing of clonotypes was expected to be influenced by sequencing depth.

Data came from immunoSEQ multiplex PCR; TCRdb stores just in-frame clones and leaves some out. This table has about 1.1 million clones, 75% to 85% appearing once. Sequencing used memory CD4+ T cells from PBMCs. Subset indicated: CD45RA-negative fraction. V usage is TRBV18 and J usage is TRBJ2-1, with a tentative D call TRBD2 (6 bases). This receptor was obtained from a man aged 18-30 years in good health. Some clones in this sample may be carry-over from other donors' samples. CDR3 in DNA: TGTGCCAGCTCACCCGGGACTCTTTACAATGAGCAGTTCTTC. Translating it yields CASSPGTLYNEQFF.